Sequencing of this TCR beta chain was carried out in a study of blood T cell repertoires in COVID-19. Study context: Samples representing acute and convalescent COVID-19 were sourced from the United States, Italy and Spain. The cDNA or gDNA used as material had been derived from T cells, B-cell-depleted T cells, or PBMCs.

Germline-derived CDR1 and CDR2 are SGHAT and FQNNGV. This CDR3 spans 13 amino acids. Trimming took 0 bases from V and 4 from J, leaving 7 bases between them. Per the original data handling: Scientists estimated how many nucleated cells there were by amplifying reference gene primers. Libraries were prepared by immunoSEQ multiplex PCR; TCRdb keeps only in-frame clonotypes and omits some of them. Clone size and V and J calls were adopted from that table, with D and trimming inferred from the DNA. The sample lists fewer than 200,000 clones, about 85% occurring once. The receptor was derived from a woman aged 80 or older with acute or convalescent COVID-19. The V gene is TRBV11-2, the J gene TRBJ2-7; TRBD2 is a possible D gene (6 bases). The sample was peripheral blood. CDR3 nucleotides: TGTGCCAGCAGCTTAGATAGCGGTTACGAGCAGTACTTC. Its translation: CASSLDSGYEQYF.